This T cell receptor beta chain was found in a study of beta chain features in type 1 diabetes. Study findings and constraints: A greater similarity of naive, central memory and Treg TCRB repertoires was seen among patients than among healthy donors. In every one of the four CD4+ subsets, TCRB CDR3s were moderately but significantly shorter in Type 1 diabetes patients.

Blood was drawn once from each donor into heparinised tubes. The draws averaged roughly 120 mL. CD4+ naive, central memory, regulatory and stem cell-like memory subsets were isolated by sorting on CD45RO/CCR7/CD25/CD127/CD95/CD27. The V segment lost 6 bases and the J segment 1 base; nucleotides outside the gene matches: 7. The CDR3 spans 16 residues. The germline gives CDR1 SGHAT, CDR2 FQNNGV. Notes on this clone: The antigen remains unidentified.

The whole isolated RNA underwent reverse transcription, so sequencing captured expressed TCRB transcripts. Sequencing was performed with immunoSEQ multiplex PCR; in TCRdb, only in-frame clones are kept and a portion is missing. The sample yields fewer than 300,000 clones, 9.5% to 13% seen once. The sample was naive CD4+ T cells from blood. The chain links TRBV11-2 to TRBJ2-5, with 11 positions matching TRBD1. The receptor comes from a young man with type 1 diabetes. The CDR3 sequence is CASRQGTGGIQETQYF. CDR3 DNA sequence: TGTGCCAGCAGACAAGGGACAGGGGGGATCCAAGAGACCCAGTACTTC.